This T cell receptor (beta chain) appears in the sequencing data of a study of cytomegalovirus exposure and HLA in healthy donors. Study background: There were some 380 genotyped donors. Of these, about 80% fell in the genetic ancestry cluster associated with self-reported Caucasian donors. Whole-study findings and limits: In a later analysis, HLA-associated beta chains showed higher expansion and lower generation probabilities than comparable chains. Productive status was seen about 90% or about 30% of the time for most TCR beta V segments in an earlier analysis. In a later analysis, V- and J-gene trimming of beta chains associated with a DCLRE1C missense variant, replicated independently.

This PCR relied on a set of 60 Vbeta primers and 13 Jbeta primers. Assay used: immunoSEQ multiplex PCR; TCRdb lists only in-frame clones, some missing. The table has 110,000 to 150,000 clones, about 74% seen once. With regard to this clone: No antigen is known for it.

V gave up 7 bases and J gave up 5 bases; unmatched junction bases: 23. The germline V gene encodes CDR1 LGHNT and CDR2 FRNRAP. This CDR3 is 19 amino acids long. The V gene is TRBV12-5, the J gene TRBJ2-3, with 8 bases lining up with TRBD2. The sequencing sample was made of PBMCs. The TCR was taken from a woman aged 40 to 50 in good health and CMV-seronegative. CDR3 nucleotides: TGTGCTAGTGACCTTGGGACTAGACGTTTCTCGATACGAGGAGATACGCAGTATTTT. Protein: CASDLGTRRFSIRGDTQYF. Using reference TRBV12-5 and TRBJ2-3 for the parts outside the CDR3, the full variable domain is DARVTQTPRHKVTEMGQEVTMRCQPILGHNTVFWYRQTMMQGLELLAYFRNRAPLDDSGMPKDRFSAEMPDATLATLKIQPSEPRDSAVYFCASDLGTRRFSIRGDTQYFGPGTRLTVL.